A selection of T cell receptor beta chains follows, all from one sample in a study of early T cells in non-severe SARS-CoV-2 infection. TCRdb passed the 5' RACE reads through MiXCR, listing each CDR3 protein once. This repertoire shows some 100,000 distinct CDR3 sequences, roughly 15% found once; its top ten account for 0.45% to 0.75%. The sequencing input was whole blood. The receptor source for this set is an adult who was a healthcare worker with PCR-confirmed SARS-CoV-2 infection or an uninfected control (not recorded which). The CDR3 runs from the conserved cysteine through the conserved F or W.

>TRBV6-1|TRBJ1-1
CASSEAFRAVAEAFF
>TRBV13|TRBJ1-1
CASISNGLGSTEAFF
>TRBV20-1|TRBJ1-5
CSAIRGKWDQPQHF
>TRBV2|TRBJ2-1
CASSDRTGRNEQFF
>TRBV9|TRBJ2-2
CASSVTPRASTGELFF
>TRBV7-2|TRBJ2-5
CASSLVAGASQETQYF
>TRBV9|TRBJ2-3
CASSALAGRTDTQYF
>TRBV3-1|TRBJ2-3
CASSQLVVEGTQYF
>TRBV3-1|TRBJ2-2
CASSQSGGTGELFF
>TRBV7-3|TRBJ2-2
CASSHGLAGVENTGELFF
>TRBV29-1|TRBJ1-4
CSVRDRQYEKLFF
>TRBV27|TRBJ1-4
CASSRSSATNEKLFF
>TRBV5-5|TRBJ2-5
CASSLQEGAEETQYF